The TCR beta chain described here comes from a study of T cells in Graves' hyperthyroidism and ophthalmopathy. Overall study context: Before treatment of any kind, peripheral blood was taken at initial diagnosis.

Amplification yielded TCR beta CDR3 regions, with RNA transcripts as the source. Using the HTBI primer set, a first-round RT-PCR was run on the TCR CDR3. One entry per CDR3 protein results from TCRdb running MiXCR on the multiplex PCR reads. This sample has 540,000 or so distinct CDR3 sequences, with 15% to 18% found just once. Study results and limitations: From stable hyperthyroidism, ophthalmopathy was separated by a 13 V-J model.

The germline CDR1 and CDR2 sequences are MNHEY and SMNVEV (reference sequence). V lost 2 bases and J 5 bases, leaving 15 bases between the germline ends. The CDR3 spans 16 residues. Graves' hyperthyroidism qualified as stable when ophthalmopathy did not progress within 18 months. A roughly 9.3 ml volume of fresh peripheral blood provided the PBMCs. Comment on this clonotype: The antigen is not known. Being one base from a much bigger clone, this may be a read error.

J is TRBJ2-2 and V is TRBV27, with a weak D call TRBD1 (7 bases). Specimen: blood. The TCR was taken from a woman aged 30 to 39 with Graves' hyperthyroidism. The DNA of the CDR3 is TGTGCCAGCAGTTTAGAACAGGGGAGGACAACCGGGGAGCTGTTTTTT. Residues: CASSLEQGRTTGELFF.